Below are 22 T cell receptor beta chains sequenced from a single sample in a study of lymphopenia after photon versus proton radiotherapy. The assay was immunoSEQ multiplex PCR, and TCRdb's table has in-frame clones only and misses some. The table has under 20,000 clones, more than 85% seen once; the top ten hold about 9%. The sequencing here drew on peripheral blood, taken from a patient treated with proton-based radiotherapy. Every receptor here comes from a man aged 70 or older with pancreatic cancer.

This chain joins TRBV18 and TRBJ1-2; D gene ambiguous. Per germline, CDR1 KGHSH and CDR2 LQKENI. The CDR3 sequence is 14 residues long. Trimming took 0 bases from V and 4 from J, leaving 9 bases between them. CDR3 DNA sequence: TGTGCCAGCTCACCACCGCAGGATCCCTATGGCTACACCTTC. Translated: CASSPPQDPYGYTF.

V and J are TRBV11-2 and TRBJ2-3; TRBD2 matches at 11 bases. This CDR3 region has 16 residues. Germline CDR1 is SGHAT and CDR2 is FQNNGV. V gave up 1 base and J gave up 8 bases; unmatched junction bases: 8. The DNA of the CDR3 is TGTGCCAGCAGCTTAGTGGTAGCGGGAGGGCCTCGTACGCAGTATTTT. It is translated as CASSLVVAGGPRTQYF.

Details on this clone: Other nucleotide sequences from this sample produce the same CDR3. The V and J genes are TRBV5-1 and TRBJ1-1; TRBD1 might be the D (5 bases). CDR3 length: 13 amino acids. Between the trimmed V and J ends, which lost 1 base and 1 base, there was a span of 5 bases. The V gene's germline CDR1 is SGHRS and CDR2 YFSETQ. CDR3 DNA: TGCGCCAGCAGCTTGACAGGGAACACTGAAGCTTTCTTT. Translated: CASSLTGNTEAFF.

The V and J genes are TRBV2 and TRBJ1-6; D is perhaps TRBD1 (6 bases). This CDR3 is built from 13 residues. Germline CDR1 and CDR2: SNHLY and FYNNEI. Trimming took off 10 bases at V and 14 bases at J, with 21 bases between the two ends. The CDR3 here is CATSGGQLMALHF. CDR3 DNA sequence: TGTGCCACTAGCGGGGGCCAATTAATGGCCCTCCACTTT.

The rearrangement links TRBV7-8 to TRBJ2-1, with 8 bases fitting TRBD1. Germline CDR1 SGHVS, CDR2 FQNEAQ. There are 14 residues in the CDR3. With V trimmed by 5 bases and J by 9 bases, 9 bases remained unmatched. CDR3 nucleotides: TGTGCCAGCAGCCAATGGACAGGGCAGGGTGAGCAGTTCTTC. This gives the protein CASSQWTGQGEQFF.

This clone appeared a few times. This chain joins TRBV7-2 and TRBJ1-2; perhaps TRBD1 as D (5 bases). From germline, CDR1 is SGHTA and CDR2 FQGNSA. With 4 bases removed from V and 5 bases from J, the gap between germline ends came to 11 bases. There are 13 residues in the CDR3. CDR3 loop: CASSWRGRYGYTF. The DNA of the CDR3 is TGTGCCAGCAGCTGGAGGGGAAGATATGGCTACACCTTC. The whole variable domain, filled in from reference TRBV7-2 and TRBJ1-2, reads GAGVSQSPSNKVTEKGKDVELRCDPISGHTALYWYRQSLGQGLEFLIYFQGNSAPDKSGLPSDRFSAERTGGSVSTLTIQRTQQEDSAVYLCASSWRGRYGYTFGSGTRLTVV.

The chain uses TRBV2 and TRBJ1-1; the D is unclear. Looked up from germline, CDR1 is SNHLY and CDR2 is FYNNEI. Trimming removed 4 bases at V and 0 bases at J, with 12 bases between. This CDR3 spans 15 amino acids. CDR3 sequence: CASSVLRQMNTEAFF. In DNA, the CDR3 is TGTGCCAGCAGTGTTCTTCGACAAATGAACACTGAAGCTTTCTTT.

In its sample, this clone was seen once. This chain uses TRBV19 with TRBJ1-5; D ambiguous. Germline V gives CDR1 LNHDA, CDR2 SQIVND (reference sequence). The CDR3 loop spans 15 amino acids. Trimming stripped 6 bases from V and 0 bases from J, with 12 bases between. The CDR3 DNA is TGTGCCAGTAGCCCACAGTATTATAGCAATCAGCCCCAGCATTTT. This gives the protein CASSPQYYSNQPQHF.

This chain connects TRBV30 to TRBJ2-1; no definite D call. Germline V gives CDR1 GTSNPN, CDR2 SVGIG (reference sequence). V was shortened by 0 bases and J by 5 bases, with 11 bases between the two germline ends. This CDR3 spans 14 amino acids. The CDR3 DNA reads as TGTGCCTGGAGTGTAGACCGCACCAACAATGAGCAGTTCTTC. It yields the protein CAWSVDRTNNEQFF. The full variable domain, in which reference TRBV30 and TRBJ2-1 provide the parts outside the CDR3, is SQTIHQWPATLVQPVGSPLSLECTVEGTSNPNLYWYRQAAGRGLQLLFYSVGIGQISSEVPQNLSASRPQDRQFILSSKKLLLSDSGFYLCAWSVDRTNNEQFFGPGTRLTVL.

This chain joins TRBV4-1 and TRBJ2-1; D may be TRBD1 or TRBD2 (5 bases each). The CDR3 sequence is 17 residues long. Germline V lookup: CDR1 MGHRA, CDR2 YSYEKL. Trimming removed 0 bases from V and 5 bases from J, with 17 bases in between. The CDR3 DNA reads TGCGCCAGCAGCCAAGAAAGTCGAGGGGCCGAGGACAATGAGCAGTTCTTC. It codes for CASSQESRGAEDNEQFF.

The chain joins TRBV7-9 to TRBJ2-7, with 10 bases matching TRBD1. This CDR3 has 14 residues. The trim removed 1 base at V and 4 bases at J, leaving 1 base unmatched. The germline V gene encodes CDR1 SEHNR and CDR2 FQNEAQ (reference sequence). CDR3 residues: CASSLVGQGYEQYF. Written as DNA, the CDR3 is TGTGCCAGCAGCTTAGTGGGACAGGGGTACGAGCAGTACTTC.

The CDR3 nucleotides read TGTGCCAGCAGGACCCTCGGGACTAGCGGGAGGGGTGTGCAGTATTTT. This gives the protein CASRTLGTSGRGVQYF. The rearrangement links TRBV2 to TRBJ2-3; 16 bases line up with TRBD2. The CDR3 runs to 16 residues. V lost 6 bases to trimming and J lost 11 bases; unmatched junction nucleotides: 11. Germline V gene data show CDR1 as SNHLY and CDR2 as FYNNEI.

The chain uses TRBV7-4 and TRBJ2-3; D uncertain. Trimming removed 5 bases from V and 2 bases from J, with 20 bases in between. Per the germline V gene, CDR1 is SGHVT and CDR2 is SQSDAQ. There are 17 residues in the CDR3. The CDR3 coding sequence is TGTGCCAGCAGCCACCCCCCAAGCACAGCTTCCACAGATACGCAGTATTTT. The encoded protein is CASSHPPSTASTDTQYF. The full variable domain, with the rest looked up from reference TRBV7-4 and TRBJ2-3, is GAGVSQSPRYKVAKRGRDVALRCDSISGHVTLYWYRQTLGQGSEVLTYSQSDAQRDKSGRPSGRFSAERPERSVSTLKIQRTEQGDSAVYLCASSHPPSTASTDTQYFGPGTRLTVL.

CDR3 region: CASRRETGGNEKLFF. CDR3 in DNA: TGTGCCAGCAGGAGGGAGACAGGGGGAAACGAAAAACTGTTTTTT. The gene calls are TRBV6-1 and TRBJ1-4; 9 positions agree with TRBD1. Losses at the gene ends were 6 bases for V and 8 bases for J; bases not matched to a gene: 10. This CDR3 has 15 residues. The germline CDR1 and CDR2 sequences are MNHNS and SASEGT.

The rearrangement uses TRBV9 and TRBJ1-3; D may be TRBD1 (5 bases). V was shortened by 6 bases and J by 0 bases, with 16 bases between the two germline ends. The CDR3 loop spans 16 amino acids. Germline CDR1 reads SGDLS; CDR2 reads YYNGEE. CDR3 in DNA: TGTGCCAGCACGGTACAGGACGGAATCTCTGGAAACACCATATATTTT. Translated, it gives CASTVQDGISGNTIYF.

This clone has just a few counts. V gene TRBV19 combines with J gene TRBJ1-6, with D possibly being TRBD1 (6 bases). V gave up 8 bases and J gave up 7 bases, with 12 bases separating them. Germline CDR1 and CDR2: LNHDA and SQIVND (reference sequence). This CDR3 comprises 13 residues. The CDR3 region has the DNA TGTGCCAGTCGTGCAGGGGTCAATTCACCCCTCCACTTT. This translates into CASRAGVNSPLHF.

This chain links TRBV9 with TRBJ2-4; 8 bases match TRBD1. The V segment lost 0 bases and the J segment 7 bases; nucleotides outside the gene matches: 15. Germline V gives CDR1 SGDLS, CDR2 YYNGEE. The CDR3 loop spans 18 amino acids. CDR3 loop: CASSVAEQGAYEVNIQYF. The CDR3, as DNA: TGTGCCAGCAGCGTAGCTGAGCAGGGGGCCTACGAAGTGAACATTCAGTACTTC.

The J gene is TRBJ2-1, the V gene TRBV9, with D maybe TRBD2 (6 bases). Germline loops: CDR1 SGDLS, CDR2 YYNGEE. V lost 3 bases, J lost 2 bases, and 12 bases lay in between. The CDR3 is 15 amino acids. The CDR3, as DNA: TGTGCCAGCAGCGCCGAAGGCGGGGCCTACAATGAGCAGTTCTTC. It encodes CASSAEGGAYNEQFF.

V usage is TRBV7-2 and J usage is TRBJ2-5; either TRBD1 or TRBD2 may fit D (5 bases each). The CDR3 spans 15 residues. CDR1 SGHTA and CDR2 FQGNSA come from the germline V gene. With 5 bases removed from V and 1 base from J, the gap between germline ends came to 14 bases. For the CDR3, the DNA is TGTGCCAGCAGCCCCACCGGGACCATCCAAGAGACCCAGTACTTC. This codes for CASSPTGTIQETQYF.

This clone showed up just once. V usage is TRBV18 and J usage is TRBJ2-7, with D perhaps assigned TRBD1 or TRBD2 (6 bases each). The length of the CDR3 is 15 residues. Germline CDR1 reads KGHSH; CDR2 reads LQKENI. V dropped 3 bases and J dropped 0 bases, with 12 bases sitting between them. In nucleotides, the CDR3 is TGTGCCAGCTCACCTGGGGGGCTTAGCTCCTACGAGCAGTACTTC. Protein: CASSPGGLSSYEQYF. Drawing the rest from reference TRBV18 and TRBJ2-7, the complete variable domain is NAGVMQNPRHLVRRRGQEARLRCSPMKGHSHVYWYRQLPEEGLKFMVYLQKENIIDESGMPKERFSAEFPKEGPSILRIQQVVRGDSAAYFCASSPGGLSSYEQYFGPGTRLTVT.

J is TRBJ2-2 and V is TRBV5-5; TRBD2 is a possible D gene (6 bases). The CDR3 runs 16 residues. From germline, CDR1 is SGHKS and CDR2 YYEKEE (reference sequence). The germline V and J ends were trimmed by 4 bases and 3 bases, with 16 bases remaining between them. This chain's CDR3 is CASSSRPGGDTGELFF. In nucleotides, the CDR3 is TGTGCCAGCAGCAGCCGACCCGGCGGGGACACCGGGGAGCTGTTTTTT.

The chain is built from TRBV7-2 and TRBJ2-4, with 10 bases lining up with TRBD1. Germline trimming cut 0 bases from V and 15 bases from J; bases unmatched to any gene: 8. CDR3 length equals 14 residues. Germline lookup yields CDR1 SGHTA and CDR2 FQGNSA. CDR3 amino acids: CASSLARTGGRRYF. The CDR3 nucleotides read TGTGCCAGCAGCTTAGCGCGGACAGGGGGGAGAAGGTACTTC.